This T cell receptor beta chain was captured in a study of T-cell memory formation after mild COVID-19. Findings and limits, study-wide: CD4+ bias marked clones expanding day 15 to 37, unlike balanced contracting clones. The study detected some responding clones in pre-infection memory, suggesting cross-reactive memory joined.

This clonotype was seen a few times. What it binds is unknown. Germline V CDR1 and CDR2: SGHDT, YYEEEE. CDR3 length equals 11 residues. The V and J ends lost 9 bases and 6 bases respectively, with 13 bases between them. One entry per CDR3 protein results from TCRdb running MiXCR on the 5' RACE reads. The table shows under 250,000 distinct CDR3 sequences, with 15% occurring only once. The TCR comes from an adult woman who had mild COVID-19 (a few samples of this study predate the infection). Cell type and time point are not known. The source material was PBMCs or a T cell subset sorted from them (not recorded which). This rearrangement joins TRBV5-6 to TRBJ2-7, with D possibly TRBD1 on 7 matching bases. The CDR3 loop reads CATRGEGEQYF. The DNA of the CDR3 is TGTGCCACCAGGGGGGAAGGCGAGCAGTACTTC.